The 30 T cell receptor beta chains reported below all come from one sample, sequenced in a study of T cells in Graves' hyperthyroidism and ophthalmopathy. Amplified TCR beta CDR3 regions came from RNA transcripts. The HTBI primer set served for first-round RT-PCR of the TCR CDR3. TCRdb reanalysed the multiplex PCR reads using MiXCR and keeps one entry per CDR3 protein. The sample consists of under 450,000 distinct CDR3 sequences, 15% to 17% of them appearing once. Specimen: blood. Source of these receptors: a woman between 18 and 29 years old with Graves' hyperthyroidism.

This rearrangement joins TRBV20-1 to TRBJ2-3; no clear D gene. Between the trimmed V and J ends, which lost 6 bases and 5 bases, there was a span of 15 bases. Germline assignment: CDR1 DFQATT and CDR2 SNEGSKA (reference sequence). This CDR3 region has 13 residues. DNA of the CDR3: TGCAGTGCCCTCCCTCCCCTTCGAGATACGCAGTATTTT. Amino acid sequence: CSALPPLRDTQYF.

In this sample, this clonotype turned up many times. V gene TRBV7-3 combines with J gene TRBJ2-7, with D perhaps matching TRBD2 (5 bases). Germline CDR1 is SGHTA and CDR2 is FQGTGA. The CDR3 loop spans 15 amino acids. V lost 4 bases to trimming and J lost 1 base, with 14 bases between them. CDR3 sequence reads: CASSSNFGDSYEQYF. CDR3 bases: TGTGCCAGCAGCTCGAACTTCGGGGATTCCTACGAGCAGTACTTC.

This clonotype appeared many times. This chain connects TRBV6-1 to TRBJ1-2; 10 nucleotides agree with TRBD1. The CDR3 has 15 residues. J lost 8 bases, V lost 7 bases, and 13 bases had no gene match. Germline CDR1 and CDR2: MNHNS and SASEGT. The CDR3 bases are TGTGCCAGCAACCCTGACAGGGGGCATTCGAAGGGCTACACCTTC. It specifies CASNPDRGHSKGYTF.

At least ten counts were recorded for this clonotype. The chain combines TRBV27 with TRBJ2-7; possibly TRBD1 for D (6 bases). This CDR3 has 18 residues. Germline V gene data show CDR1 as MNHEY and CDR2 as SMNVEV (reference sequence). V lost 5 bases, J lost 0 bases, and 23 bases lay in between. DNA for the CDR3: TGTGCCAGCAGTCCCAGGGGACCCCCCATCTCAAGCTCCTACGAGCAGTACTTC. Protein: CASSPRGPPISSSYEQYF.

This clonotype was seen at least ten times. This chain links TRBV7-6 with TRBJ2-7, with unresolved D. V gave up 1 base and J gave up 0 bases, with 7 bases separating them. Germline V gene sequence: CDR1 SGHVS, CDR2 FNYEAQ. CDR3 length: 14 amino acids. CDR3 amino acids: CASSLEGSSYEQYF. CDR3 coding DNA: TGTGCCAGCAGCTTAGAGGGCAGCTCCTACGAGCAGTACTTC.

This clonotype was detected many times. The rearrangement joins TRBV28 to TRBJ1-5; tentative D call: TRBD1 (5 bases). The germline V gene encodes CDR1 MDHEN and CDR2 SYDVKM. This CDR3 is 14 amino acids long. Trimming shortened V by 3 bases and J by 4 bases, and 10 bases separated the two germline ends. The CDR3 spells CASSFRASNQPQHF. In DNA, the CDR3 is TGTGCCAGCAGTTTCAGGGCCAGTAATCAGCCCCAGCATTTT.

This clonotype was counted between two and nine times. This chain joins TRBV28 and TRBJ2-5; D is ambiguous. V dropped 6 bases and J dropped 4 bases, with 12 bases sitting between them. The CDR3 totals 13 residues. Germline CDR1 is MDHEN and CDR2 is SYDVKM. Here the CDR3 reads CASSLNSIETQYF. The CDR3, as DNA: TGTGCCAGCAGCTTGAATTCTATAGAGACCCAGTACTTC.

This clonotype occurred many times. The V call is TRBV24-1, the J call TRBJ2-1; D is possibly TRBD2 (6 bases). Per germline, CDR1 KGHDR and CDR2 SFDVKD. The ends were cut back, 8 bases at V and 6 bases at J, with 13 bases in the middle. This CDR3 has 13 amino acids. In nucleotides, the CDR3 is TGTGCCACCAACTTTGGGACTTCCAATGAGCAGTTCTTC. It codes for CATNFGTSNEQFF.

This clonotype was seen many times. The CDR3, as DNA: TGTGCCAGCTCTAGTTTTCTTAGGACAGGCAGATCTTACTCTGGAAACACCATATATTTT. Its protein product is CASSSFLRTGRSYSGNTIYF. The V gene is TRBV12-3 or TRBV12-4, the J gene TRBJ1-3, with 7 bases matching TRBD1. The CDR3 extends over 20 amino acids. The junction had 22 bases not matched to a gene; V was cut back by 8 bases and J by 0 bases.

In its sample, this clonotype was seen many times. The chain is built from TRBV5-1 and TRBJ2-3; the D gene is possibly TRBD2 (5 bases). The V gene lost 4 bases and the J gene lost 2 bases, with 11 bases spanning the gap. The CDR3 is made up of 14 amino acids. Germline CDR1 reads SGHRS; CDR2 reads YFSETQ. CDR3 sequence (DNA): TGCGCCAGCAGCATCACTAGGTCCACAGATACGCAGTATTTT. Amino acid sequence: CASSITRSTDTQYF.

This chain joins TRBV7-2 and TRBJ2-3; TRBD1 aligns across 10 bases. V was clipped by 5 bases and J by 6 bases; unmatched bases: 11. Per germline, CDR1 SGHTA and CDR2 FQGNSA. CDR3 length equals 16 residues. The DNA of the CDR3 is TGTGCCAGCAGCCAAGAAACCGGGACAGGGGATGATACGCAGTATTTT. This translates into CASSQETGTGDDTQYF.

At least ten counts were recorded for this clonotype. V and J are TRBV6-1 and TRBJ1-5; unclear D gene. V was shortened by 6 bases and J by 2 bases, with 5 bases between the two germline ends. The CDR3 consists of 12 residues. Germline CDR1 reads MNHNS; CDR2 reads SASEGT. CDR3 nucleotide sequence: TGTGCCAGCAGGAACGGCAATCAGCCCCAGCATTTT. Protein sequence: CASRNGNQPQHF.

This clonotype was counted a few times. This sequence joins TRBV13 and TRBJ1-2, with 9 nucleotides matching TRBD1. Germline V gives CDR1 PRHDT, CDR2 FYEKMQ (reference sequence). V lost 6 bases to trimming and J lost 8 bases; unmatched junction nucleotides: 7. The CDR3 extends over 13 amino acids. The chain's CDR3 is CASSPGQGHGYTF. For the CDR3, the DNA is TGTGCCAGCAGTCCGGGACAGGGACACGGCTACACCTTC.

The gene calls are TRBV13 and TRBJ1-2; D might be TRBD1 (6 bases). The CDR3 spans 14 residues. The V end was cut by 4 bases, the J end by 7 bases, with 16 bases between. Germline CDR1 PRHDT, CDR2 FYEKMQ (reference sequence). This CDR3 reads CASSSSRGAGGYTF. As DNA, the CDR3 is TGTGCCAGCAGCTCCTCCCGGGGGGCGGGTGGCTACACCTTC.

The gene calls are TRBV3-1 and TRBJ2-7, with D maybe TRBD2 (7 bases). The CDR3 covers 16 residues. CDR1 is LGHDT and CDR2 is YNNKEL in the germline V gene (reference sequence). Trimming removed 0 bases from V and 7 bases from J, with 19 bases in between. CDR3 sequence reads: CASSQDSGTGGGEQYF. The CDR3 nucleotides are TGTGCCAGCAGCCAAGATTCCGGGACGGGGGGCGGGGAGCAGTACTTC.

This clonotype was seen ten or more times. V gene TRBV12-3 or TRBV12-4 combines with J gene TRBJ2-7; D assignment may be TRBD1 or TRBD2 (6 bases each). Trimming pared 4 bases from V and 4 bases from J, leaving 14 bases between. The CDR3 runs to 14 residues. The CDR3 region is CASSYEGGRYEQYF. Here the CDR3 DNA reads TGTGCCAGCAGTTACGAGGGGGGACGGTACGAGCAGTACTTC.

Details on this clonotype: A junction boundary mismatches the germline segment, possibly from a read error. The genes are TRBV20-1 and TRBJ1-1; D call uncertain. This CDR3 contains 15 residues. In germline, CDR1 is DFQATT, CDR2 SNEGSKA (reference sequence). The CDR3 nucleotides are TGCAGTGCTAGAGTTGATTTATGGGGTCACACTGAAGATTTCTTT. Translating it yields CSARVDLWGHTEDFF.

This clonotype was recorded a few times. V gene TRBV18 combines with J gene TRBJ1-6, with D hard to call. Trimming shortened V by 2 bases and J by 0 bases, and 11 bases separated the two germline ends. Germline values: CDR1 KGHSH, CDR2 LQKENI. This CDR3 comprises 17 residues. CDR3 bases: TGTGCCAGCTCACCAGCCCAAAGGAGCTCCTATAATTCACCCCTCCACTTT. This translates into CASSPAQRSSYNSPLHF. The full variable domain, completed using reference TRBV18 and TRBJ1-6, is NAGVMQNPRHLVRRRGQEARLRCSPMKGHSHVYWYRQLPEEGLKFMVYLQKENIIDESGMPKERFSAEFPKEGPSILRIQQVVRGDSAAYFCASSPAQRSSYNSPLHFGNGTRLTVT.

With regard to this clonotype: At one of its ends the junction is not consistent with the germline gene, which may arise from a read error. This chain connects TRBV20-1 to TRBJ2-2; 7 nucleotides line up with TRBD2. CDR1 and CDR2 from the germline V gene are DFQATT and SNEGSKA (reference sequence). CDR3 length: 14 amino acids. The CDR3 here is CSAPWGGYTEELFF. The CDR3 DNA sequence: TGCAGTGCCCCATGGGGGGGTTACACCGAGGAGCTGTTTTTT.

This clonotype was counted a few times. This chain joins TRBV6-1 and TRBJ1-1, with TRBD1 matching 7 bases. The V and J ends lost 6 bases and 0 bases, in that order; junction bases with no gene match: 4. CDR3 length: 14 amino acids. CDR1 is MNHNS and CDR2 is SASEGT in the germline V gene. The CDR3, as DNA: TGTGCCAGCAGATCACAGGGGATGAACACTGAAGCTTTCTTT. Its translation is CASRSQGMNTEAFF.

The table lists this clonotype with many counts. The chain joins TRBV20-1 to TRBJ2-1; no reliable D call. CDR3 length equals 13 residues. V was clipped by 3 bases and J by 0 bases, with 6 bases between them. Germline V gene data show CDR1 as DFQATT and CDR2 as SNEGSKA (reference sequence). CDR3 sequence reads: CSASRASYNEQFF. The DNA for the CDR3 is TGCAGTGCTAGTAGGGCCTCCTACAATGAGCAGTTCTTC.

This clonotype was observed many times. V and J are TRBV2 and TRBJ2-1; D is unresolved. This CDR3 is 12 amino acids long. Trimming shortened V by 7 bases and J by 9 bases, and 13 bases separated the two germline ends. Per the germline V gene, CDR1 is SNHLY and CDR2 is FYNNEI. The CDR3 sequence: CASKTPWGEQFF. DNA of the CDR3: TGTGCCAGCAAAACACCTTGGGGTGAGCAGTTCTTC. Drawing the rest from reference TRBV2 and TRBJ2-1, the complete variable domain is EPEVTQTPSHQVTQMGQEVILRCVPISNHLYFYWYRQILGQKVEFLVSFYNNEISEKSEIFDDQFSVERPDGSNFTLKIRSTKLEDSAMYFCASKTPWGEQFFGPGTRLTVL.

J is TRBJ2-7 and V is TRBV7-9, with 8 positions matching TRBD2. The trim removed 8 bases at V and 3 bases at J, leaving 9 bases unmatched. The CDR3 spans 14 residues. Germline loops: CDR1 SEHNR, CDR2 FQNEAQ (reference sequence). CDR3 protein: CASGSRGGNYEQYF. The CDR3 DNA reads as TGTGCCAGCGGGTCGCGCGGGGGGAACTACGAGCAGTACTTC.

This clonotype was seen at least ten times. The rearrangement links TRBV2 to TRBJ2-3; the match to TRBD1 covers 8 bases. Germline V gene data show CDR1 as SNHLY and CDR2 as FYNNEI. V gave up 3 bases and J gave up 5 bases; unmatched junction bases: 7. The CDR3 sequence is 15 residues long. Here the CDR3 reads CASSERPGGVDTQYF. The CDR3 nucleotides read TGTGCCAGCAGTGAGAGGCCAGGGGGCGTAGATACGCAGTATTTT.

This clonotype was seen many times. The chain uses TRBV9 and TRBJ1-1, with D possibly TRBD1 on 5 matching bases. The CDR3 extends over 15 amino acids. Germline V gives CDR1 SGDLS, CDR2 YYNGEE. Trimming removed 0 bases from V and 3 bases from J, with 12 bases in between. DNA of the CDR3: TGTGCCAGCAGCGTAGCTGCAGGGACGGACACTGAAGCTTTCTTT. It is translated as CASSVAAGTDTEAFF.

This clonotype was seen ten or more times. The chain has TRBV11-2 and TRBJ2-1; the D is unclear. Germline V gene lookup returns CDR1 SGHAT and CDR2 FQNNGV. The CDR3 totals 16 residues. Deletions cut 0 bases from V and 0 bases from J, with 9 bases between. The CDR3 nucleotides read TGTGCCAGCAGCTTAGATTACGGCCGCTCCTACAATGAGCAGTTCTTC. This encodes CASSLDYGRSYNEQFF.

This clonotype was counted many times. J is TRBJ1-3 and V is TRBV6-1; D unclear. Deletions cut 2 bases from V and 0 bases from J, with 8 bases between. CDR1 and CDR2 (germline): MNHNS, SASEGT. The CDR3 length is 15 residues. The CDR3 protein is CASSEQANSGNTIYF. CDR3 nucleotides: TGTGCCAGCAGTGAACAGGCGAACTCTGGAAACACCATATATTTT.

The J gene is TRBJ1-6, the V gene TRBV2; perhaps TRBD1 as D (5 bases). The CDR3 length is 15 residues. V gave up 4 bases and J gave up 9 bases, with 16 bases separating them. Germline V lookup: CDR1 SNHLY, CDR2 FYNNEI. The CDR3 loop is CASSGGLPQVSPLHF. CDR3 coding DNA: TGTGCCAGCAGTGGGGGACTCCCGCAAGTTTCACCCCTCCACTTT.

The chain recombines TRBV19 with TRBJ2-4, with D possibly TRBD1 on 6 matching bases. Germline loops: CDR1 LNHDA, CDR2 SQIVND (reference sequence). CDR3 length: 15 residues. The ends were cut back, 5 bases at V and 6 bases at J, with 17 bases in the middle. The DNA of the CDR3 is TGTGCCAGTAGTCCCGGGACAAGCTACGTAAACATTCAGTACTTC. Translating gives CASSPGTSYVNIQYF.

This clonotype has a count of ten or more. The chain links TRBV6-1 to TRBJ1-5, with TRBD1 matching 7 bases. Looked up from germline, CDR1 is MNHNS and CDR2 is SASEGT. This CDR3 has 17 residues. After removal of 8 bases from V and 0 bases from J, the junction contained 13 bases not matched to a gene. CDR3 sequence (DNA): TGTGCCAGCCTTCTGGAAACAGGGGACACTAGCAATCAGCCCCAGCATTTT. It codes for CASLLETGDTSNQPQHF.